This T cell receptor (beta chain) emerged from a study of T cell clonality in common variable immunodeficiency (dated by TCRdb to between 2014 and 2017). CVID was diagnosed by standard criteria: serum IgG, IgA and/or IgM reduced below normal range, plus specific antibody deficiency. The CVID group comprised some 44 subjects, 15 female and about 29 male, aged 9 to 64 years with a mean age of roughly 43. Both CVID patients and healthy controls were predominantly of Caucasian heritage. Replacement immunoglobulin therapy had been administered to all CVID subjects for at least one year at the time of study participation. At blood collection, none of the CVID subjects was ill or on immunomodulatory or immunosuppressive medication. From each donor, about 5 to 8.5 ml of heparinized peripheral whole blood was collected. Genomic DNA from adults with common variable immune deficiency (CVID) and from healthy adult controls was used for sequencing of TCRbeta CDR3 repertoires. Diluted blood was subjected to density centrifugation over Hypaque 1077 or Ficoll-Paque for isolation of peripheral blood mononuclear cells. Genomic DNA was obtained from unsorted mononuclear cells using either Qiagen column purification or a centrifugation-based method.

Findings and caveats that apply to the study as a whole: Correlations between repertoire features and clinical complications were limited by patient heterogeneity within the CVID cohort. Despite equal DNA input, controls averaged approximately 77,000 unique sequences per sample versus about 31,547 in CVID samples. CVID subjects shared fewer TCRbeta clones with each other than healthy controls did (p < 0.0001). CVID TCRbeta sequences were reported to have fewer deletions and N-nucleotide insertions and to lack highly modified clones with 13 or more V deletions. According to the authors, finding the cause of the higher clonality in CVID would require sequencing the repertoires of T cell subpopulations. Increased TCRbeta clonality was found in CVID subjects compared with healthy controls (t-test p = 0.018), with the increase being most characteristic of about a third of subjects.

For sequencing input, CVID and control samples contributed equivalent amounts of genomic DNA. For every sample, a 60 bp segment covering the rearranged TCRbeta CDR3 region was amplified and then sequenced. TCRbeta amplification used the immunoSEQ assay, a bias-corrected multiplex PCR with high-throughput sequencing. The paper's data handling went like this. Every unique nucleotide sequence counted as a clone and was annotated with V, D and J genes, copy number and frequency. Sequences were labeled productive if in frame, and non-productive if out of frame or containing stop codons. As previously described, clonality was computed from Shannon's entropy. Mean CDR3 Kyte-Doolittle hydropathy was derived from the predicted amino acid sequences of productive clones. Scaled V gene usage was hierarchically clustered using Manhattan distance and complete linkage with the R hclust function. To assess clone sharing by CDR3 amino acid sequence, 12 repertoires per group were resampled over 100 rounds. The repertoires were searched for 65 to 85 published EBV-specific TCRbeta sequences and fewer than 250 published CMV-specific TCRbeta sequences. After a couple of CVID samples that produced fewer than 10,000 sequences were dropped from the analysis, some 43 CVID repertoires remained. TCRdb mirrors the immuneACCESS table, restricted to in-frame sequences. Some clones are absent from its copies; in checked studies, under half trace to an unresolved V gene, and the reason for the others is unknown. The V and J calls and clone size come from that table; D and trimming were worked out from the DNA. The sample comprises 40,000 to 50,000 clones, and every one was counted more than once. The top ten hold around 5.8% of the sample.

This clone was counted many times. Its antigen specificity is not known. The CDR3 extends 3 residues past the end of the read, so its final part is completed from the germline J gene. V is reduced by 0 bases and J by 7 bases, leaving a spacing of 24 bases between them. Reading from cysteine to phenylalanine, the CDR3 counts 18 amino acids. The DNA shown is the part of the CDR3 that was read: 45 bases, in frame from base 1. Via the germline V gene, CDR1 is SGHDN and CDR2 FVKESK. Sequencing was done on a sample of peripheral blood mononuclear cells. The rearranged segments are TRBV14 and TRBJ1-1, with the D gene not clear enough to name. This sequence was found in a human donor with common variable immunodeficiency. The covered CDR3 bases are TGTGCCAGCAGCCAAGACTTAGCCTTGGTCGTAGGTAGAGGTGAA. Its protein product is CASSQDLALVVGRGE. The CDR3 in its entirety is CASSQDLALVVGRGEAFF.